What follows describes a single T cell receptor (beta chain). Measured with immunoSEQ multiplex PCR; TCRdb has only the in-frame clones, and not every one. The sample has 250,000 or so clones; roughly 74% are singletons. Looked up from germline, CDR1 is SGHVS and CDR2 is FQNEAQ. V shed 5 bases and J 5 bases; nucleotides not matched to a gene: 14. The CDR3 sequence is 16 residues long. These data belong to a study of cytotoxic CD8 clonotypes in ibrutinib-treated CLL. V and J are TRBV7-8 and TRBJ2-7; 8 bases are a match to TRBD1. This TCR derives from a human donor with chronic lymphocytic leukemia. The source was PBMCs, collected after 24 months of ibrutinib treatment. The CDR3 nucleotides read TGTGCCAGCAGCCGCCTAGGACAGGGACTTATGCACGAGCAGTACTTC. As protein: CASSRLGQGLMHEQYF.